These 10 T cell receptor beta chains share one sample of origin, sequenced in a study of blood T cell repertoires in COVID-19. TCRdb's table, derived via immunoSEQ multiplex PCR, lists solely in-frame clones and lacks some. The repertoire holds 180,000 or so clones, roughly 86% seen once, with over 0.85% in the top ten. Material for sequencing was peripheral blood. These receptor sequences come from a man younger than 35 with acute or convalescent COVID-19.

The genes are TRBV10-3 and TRBJ1-1; D call uncertain. CDR1 is ENHRY, CDR2 SYGVKD, per germline. The CDR3 covers 14 residues. The germline V and J ends were trimmed by 0 bases and 1 base, with 6 bases remaining between them. CDR3 protein: CAISESGRNTEAFF. CDR3 nucleotides: TGTGCCATCAGTGAGTCCGGTCGGAACACTGAAGCTTTCTTT.

This rearrangement joins TRBV19 to TRBJ2-2; 11 positions match TRBD1. Germline CDR1 is LNHDA and CDR2 is SQIVND (reference sequence). Trimming took 6 bases from V and 6 from J; bases not matched to a gene: 6. The CDR3 consists of 15 residues. Written as DNA, the CDR3 is TGTGCCAGTAGATTACCGGGACAGGGGGCCGGGGAGCTGTTTTTT. It yields the protein CASRLPGQGAGELFF.

This clone occurred once. V gene TRBV28 combines with J gene TRBJ2-5; the D gene is possibly TRBD2 (5 bases). There are 15 residues in the CDR3. V was trimmed by 3 bases and J by 2 bases, leaving 13 bases between them. The germline V gene has CDR1 MDHEN and CDR2 SYDVKM. The CDR3 here is CASSFSSRGQETQYF. DNA for the CDR3: TGTGCCAGCAGTTTTAGTTCCCGGGGACAAGAGACCCAGTACTTC.

The chain employs TRBV7-8 and TRBJ1-1; TRBD1 matches at 8 bases. Trimming cost V 5 bases and J 10 bases; bases outside gene matches: 12. CDR3 length: 14 amino acids. The V gene's germline CDR1 is SGHVS and CDR2 FQNEAQ. The CDR3 here is CASSPPGQEPVAFF. CDR3 coding DNA: TGTGCCAGCAGCCCACCGGGACAGGAGCCAGTAGCTTTCTTT. Full variable domain (rest looked up from reference TRBV7-8 and TRBJ1-1): GAGVSQSPRYKVAKRGQDVALRCDPISGHVSLFWYQQALGQGPEFLTYFQNEAQLDKSGLPSDRFFAERPEGSVSTLKIQRTQQEDSAVYLCASSPPGQEPVAFFGQGTRLTVV.

V is TRBV7-2 and J is TRBJ1-1, with 9 nucleotides matching TRBD1. The germline V gene encodes CDR1 SGHTA and CDR2 FQGNSA. The V and J ends lost 8 bases and 2 bases, in that order; junction bases with no gene match: 12. This CDR3 is built from 16 residues. The CDR3, as DNA: TGTGCCAGCTGCCCCGGGGACAGGGTCTTTAACACTGAAGCTTTCTTT. It translates to CASCPGDRVFNTEAFF.

The DNA of the CDR3 is TGTGCCAGCAGTGAAGCTGCACTAAATAGCACAGATACGCAGTATTTT. Translation: CASSEAALNSTDTQYF. The genes are TRBV2 and TRBJ2-3, with D unclear. The CDR3 covers 16 residues. CDR1 and CDR2 from the germline V gene are SNHLY and FYNNEI. V was cut by 0 bases and J by 0 bases, with 10 bases left in between.

Only one count was recorded for this clone. The chain has TRBV18 and TRBJ2-1; tentatively, D is TRBD2 (6 bases). V lost 0 bases, J lost 0 bases, and 12 bases lay in between. This CDR3 comprises 17 residues. CDR1 and CDR2 (germline): KGHSH, LQKENI. The CDR3 reads CASSPPVSGGSYNEQFF. Written as DNA, the CDR3 is TGTGCCAGCTCACCACCGGTTAGCGGAGGCTCCTACAATGAGCAGTTCTTC.

The chain is built from TRBV5-3 and TRBJ2-1; D call uncertain. TRBV5-3 is an open reading frame, and its role is uncertain. The V gene lost 4 bases and the J gene lost 8 bases, with 19 bases spanning the gap. This CDR3 has 15 residues. The CDR3 spells CARSRPITEFHEQFF. CDR3 in DNA: TGTGCCAGAAGCCGACCCATTACAGAATTTCATGAGCAGTTCTTC.

The chain joins TRBV6-5 to TRBJ1-2, with D uncertain. CDR1 MNHEY and CDR2 SVGAGI come from the germline V gene. V was clipped by 2 bases and J by 3 bases, with 10 bases between them. This CDR3 has 14 amino acids. The CDR3 protein is CASSYGDNYYGYTF. In DNA form, the CDR3 reads TGTGCCAGCAGTTACGGCGACAACTACTATGGCTACACCTTC.

The gene calls are TRBV5-1 and TRBJ2-7; D call uncertain. V lost 0 bases and J 2 bases, leaving 12 bases between the germline ends. From germline, CDR1 is SGHRS and CDR2 YFSETQ. This CDR3 contains 15 residues. The CDR3 DNA follows: TGCGCCAGCAGCTTGGCAGGCTCCCAGGCCTACGAGCAGTACTTC. Its protein is CASSLAGSQAYEQYF.